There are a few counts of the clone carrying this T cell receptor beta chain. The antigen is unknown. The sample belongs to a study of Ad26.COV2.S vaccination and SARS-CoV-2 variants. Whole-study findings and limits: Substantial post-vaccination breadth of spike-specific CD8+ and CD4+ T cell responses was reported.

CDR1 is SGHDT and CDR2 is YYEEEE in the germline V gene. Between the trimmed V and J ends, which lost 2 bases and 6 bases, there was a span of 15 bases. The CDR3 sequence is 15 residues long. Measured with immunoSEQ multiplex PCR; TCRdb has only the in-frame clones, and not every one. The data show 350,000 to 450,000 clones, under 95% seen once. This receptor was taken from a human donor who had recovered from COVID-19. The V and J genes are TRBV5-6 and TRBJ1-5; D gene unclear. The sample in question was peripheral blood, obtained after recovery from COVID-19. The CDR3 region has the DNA TGTGCCAGCAGCTTTGCGCGTGTTCCCACTCAGCCCCAGCATTTT. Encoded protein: CASSFARVPTQPQHF.